The rows below give T cell receptor beta chains drawn from one sample of a study of blood T cell repertoires in COVID-19. The data were produced by immunoSEQ multiplex PCR, yet TCRdb's version contains in-frame clones alone and is incomplete. The table has roughly 180,000 clones, roughly 82% seen once. Material: peripheral blood. Receptors originate from a woman in her thirties with acute or convalescent COVID-19. CDR3s include the opening cysteine and the closing phenylalanine or tryptophan. The order of the fields is CDR3 DNA, CDR3 protein, D gene, V gene, J gene, clone size. The D gene is left open where the match is weak. Only some rows state a clone size, as once, few, many or a class for expanded clones.

CDR3 DNA: TGTGCCAGCAGCCAGGGGCTCAGGAATGAGCAGTTCTTC
CDR3 protein: CASSQGLRNEQFF
D gene: NA
V gene: TRBV28
J gene: TRBJ2-1
clone size: NA

CDR3 DNA: TGCGCCAGCAGCTTGGAGCACGGGTATGGCTACACCTTC
CDR3 protein: CASSLEHGYGYTF
D gene: NA
V gene: TRBV5-1
J gene: TRBJ1-2
clone size: NA

CDR3 DNA: TGTGCCAGCAGAACAGGCATCGGCTGCACCTTC
CDR3 protein: CASRTGIGCTF
D gene: NA
V gene: TRBV28
J gene: TRBJ1-2
clone size: few

CDR3 DNA: TGTGCCAGTAGTATCTCTCGGGTAGATCCAGATACGCAGTATTTT
CDR3 protein: CASSISRVDPDTQYF
D gene: NA
V gene: TRBV19
J gene: TRBJ2-3
clone size: NA

CDR3 DNA: TGTGCCAGCAGTTTTGAGACAGGGGTCGGGTACAATGAGCAGTTCTTC
CDR3 protein: CASSFETGVGYNEQFF
D gene: TRBD1
V gene: TRBV27
J gene: TRBJ2-1
clone size: NA

CDR3 DNA: TGTGCCAGCAGCCTTACTAGCTCTGGGGCCAACGTCCTGACTTTC
CDR3 protein: CASSLTSSGANVLTF
D gene: NA
V gene: TRBV27
J gene: TRBJ2-6
clone size: NA

CDR3 DNA: TGCAGCGTACAGGGGAACGAGCAGTACTTC
CDR3 protein: CSVQGNEQYF
D gene: TRBD1
V gene: TRBV29-1
J gene: TRBJ2-7
clone size: few

CDR3 DNA: TGTGCCTGGAGTTGGGAGGGTCCTTACGAGCAGTACTTC
CDR3 protein: CAWSWEGPYEQYF
D gene: TRBD2
V gene: TRBV30
J gene: TRBJ2-7
clone size: NA

CDR3 DNA: TGCGCCAGCAGTTACGACAGTAACTATGGCTACACCTTC
CDR3 protein: CASSYDSNYGYTF
D gene: NA
V gene: TRBV5-1
J gene: TRBJ1-2
clone size: NA

CDR3 DNA: TGTGCCAGCAGCTCGAGGACTAGTTCAAATTTGCCCACAGATACGCAGTATTTT
CDR3 protein: CASSSRTSSNLPTDTQYF
D gene: TRBD2
V gene: TRBV7-9
J gene: TRBJ2-3
clone size: NA

CDR3 DNA: TGTGCCAGCAGTGAAGGACAGCCGGTCACAGATACGCAGTATTTT
CDR3 protein: CASSEGQPVTDTQYF
D gene: NA
V gene: TRBV2
J gene: TRBJ2-3
clone size: NA

CDR3 DNA: TGTGCCAGCAGCCAAGGGCAACACGGAGCGGGGATTTACGAGCAGTACTTC
CDR3 protein: CASSQGQHGAGIYEQYF
D gene: TRBD2
V gene: TRBV3-1/TRBV3-2
J gene: TRBJ2-7
clone size: NA

CDR3 DNA: TGTGCCAGCAGCTTGAGGGCAGGGGTTGAAGCTTTCTTT
CDR3 protein: CASSLRAGVEAFF
D gene: NA
V gene: TRBV11-3
J gene: TRBJ1-1
clone size: NA

CDR3 DNA: TGTGCCAGTAGTACAGGGGCACAGCAGCCCCAGCATTTT
CDR3 protein: CASSTGAQQPQHF
D gene: NA
V gene: TRBV19
J gene: TRBJ1-5
clone size: NA

CDR3 DNA: TGTGCCAGCAGCCAAGCAGGGCGGACTGAAGCTTTCTTT
CDR3 protein: CASSQAGRTEAFF
D gene: NA
V gene: TRBV3-1/TRBV3-2
J gene: TRBJ1-1
clone size: NA

CDR3 DNA: TGTGCCAGCAGTCCGACGGGAATCGCGCCCCTCCACTTT
CDR3 protein: CASSPTGIAPLHF
D gene: NA
V gene: TRBV27
J gene: TRBJ1-6
clone size: NA

CDR3 DNA: TGTGCCAGTATGGGGCTAGCGGGAGTGGGGACCGGGGAGCTGTTTTTT
CDR3 protein: CASMGLAGVGTGELFF
D gene: TRBD2
V gene: TRBV19
J gene: TRBJ2-2
clone size: NA

CDR3 DNA: TGTGCCAGCAGCAAAAACACAGGGGGCTACCCTTCACCCCTCCACTTT
CDR3 protein: CASSKNTGGYPSPLHF
D gene: TRBD1
V gene: TRBV3-1/TRBV3-2
J gene: TRBJ1-6
clone size: NA

CDR3 DNA: TGTGCCAGTAGTTCGGCGGGGGGGAGGAATGGCTACACCTTC
CDR3 protein: CASSSAGGRNGYTF
D gene: NA
V gene: TRBV19
J gene: TRBJ1-2
clone size: NA

CDR3 DNA: TGTGCCAGCTCACCTTTACAGGGGGCGTTGAAAGAGACCCAGTACTTC
CDR3 protein: CASSPLQGALKETQYF
D gene: TRBD1
V gene: TRBV18
J gene: TRBJ2-5
clone size: NA

CDR3 DNA: TGCGCCAGCAGCCAAGCCGACAGGGAAGGAGGGGAGCTGTTTTTT
CDR3 protein: CASSQADREGGELFF
D gene: TRBD1
V gene: TRBV4-3
J gene: TRBJ2-2
clone size: NA

CDR3 DNA: TGTGCCAGCAGCTTGGGCGCGAGAGCCACTGAAGCTTTCTTT
CDR3 protein: CASSLGARATEAFF
D gene: NA
V gene: TRBV28
J gene: TRBJ1-1
clone size: few

CDR3 DNA: TGTGCCAGCAGCTTAAGAGAGGAGGGTACGCAGTATTTT
CDR3 protein: CASSLREEGTQYF
D gene: NA
V gene: TRBV7-3
J gene: TRBJ2-3
clone size: NA

CDR3 DNA: TGTGCCAGCAGTTTTGAGGTCAACACCGGGGAGCTGTTTTTT
CDR3 protein: CASSFEVNTGELFF
D gene: NA
V gene: TRBV27
J gene: TRBJ2-2
clone size: NA